This TCR beta chain was retrieved from a study of identical twins. Notes on this clonotype: Its antigen remains unidentified.

TCRdb recomputed calls from the 5' RACE reads with MiXCR, one row per CDR3 protein. The data hold about 890,000 distinct CDR3 sequences, with 9% to 15% observed a single time. Trimming removed 1 base at V and 3 bases at J, with 18 bases between. This CDR3 has 18 amino acids. Per germline, CDR1 LGHDT and CDR2 YNNKEL (reference sequence). Study-wide findings and caveats: Models came in too low on out-of-frame TCR alpha sharing in monozygotic twins. Out-of-frame alpha sequences shared between twins exhibited an excess of low generation probability.

The data also belong to a second study, concerning yellow fever vaccine responses in identical twins.

This TCR was sampled from a woman between 18 and 29 years old in good health. The specimen sequenced was PBMCs. V usage is TRBV3-1 and J usage is TRBJ2-2; no clear D gene. This CDR3 is CASSQAWHGPPDTGELFF. CDR3 nucleotide sequence: TGTGCCAGCAGCCAAGCCTGGCACGGCCCTCCGGACACCGGGGAGCTGTTTTTT.